Following are 20 T cell receptor beta chains from one sample sequenced in a study of cytomegalovirus exposure and HLA in healthy donors. Both 60 Vbeta primers and 13 Jbeta primers went into the PCR. This table comes from immunoSEQ multiplex PCR, and its TCRdb copy is limited to in-frame clones, with some not included. Among 75,000 to 100,000 clones listed, roughly 73% were seen once. The sample was PBMCs. The source of these receptors is a man aged 40-49 years in good health and CMV-seronegative.

This clone was found a few times. The V and J genes are TRBV11-3 and TRBJ2-1; D might be TRBD2 (6 bases). The CDR3 loop spans 13 amino acids. Looked up from germline, CDR1 is SGHNT and CDR2 is YENEEA. V was pared by 0 bases and J by 8 bases, with 8 bases between. The CDR3 reads CASSLDRDYEQFF. For the CDR3, the DNA is TGTGCCAGCAGCTTAGATCGGGACTATGAGCAGTTCTTC.

This clone came up a few times. The chain carries TRBV2 and TRBJ2-7, with 8 positions matching TRBD1. In germline, CDR1 is SNHLY, CDR2 FYNNEI. CDR3 length: 13 amino acids. The trim removed 6 bases at V and 6 bases at J, leaving 7 bases unmatched. The CDR3 DNA reads TGTGCCAGCAGGGACAGGGAACAGGGCGAGCAGTACTTC. This gives the protein CASRDREQGEQYF.

The chain recombines TRBV9 with TRBJ2-3, with unresolved D. There are 14 residues in the CDR3. V was pared by 3 bases and J by 0 bases, with 8 bases between. Germline V CDR1 and CDR2: SGDLS, YYNGEE. The CDR3 loop is CASSARSSTDTQYF. The CDR3 coding sequence is TGTGCCAGCAGCGCCCGTTCTAGCACAGATACGCAGTATTTT.

V gene TRBV4-1 combines with J gene TRBJ2-6, with D possibly matching TRBD1 (6 bases). The V and J ends lost 0 bases and 2 bases respectively, with 8 bases between them. The length of the CDR3 is 16 residues. Germline V gene lookup returns CDR1 MGHRA and CDR2 YSYEKL. CDR3 coding DNA: TGCGCCAGCAGCCAAGATCCAGGGGCTGGGGCCAACGTCCTGACTTTC. Translating gives CASSQDPGAGANVLTF.

This clone came up a few times. J is TRBJ1-6 and V is TRBV21-1; TRBD1, as called in the table, went unchecked against the DNA. TRBV21-1 has pseudogene status. There are 14 residues in the CDR3. The CDR3 sequence is CASSKSQANSPLHF. In DNA form, the CDR3 reads TGTGCCAGCAGCAAATCACAGGCTAATTCACCCCTCCACTTT.

CDR3: CASSLEYGWEENIQYF. DNA for the CDR3: TGTGCCAGCAGCTTGGAATACGGGTGGGAGGAAAACATTCAGTACTTC. The chain is built from TRBV5-6 and TRBJ2-4, with a possible D match to TRBD2 (6 bases). The germline V and J ends were trimmed by 0 bases and 5 bases, with 15 bases remaining between them. CDR1 is SGHDT, CDR2 YYEEEE, per germline. The CDR3 is 16 residues long.

This chain joins TRBV15 and TRBJ2-2; D unclear. This CDR3 spans 15 amino acids. From germline, CDR1 is LNHNV and CDR2 YYDKDF (reference sequence). V lost 3 bases to trimming and J lost 0 bases, with 8 bases between them. The CDR3 region is CATSSLGTNTGELFF. In nucleotides, the CDR3 is TGTGCCACCAGCAGCCTAGGCACGAACACCGGGGAGCTGTTTTTT.

CDR3 nucleotide sequence: TGTGCCAGCAGCGCGGAAACAGGCTACTCTGGAAACACCATATATTTT. Its protein is CASSAETGYSGNTIYF. The chain links TRBV9 to TRBJ1-3; D might be TRBD1 (5 bases). The CDR3 runs 16 residues. With 3 bases removed from V and 0 bases from J, the gap between germline ends came to 13 bases. CDR1 SGDLS and CDR2 YYNGEE come from the germline V gene.

The chain carries TRBV6-1 and TRBJ2-3; 7 positions agree with TRBD2. Germline trimming cut 0 bases from V and 5 bases from J; bases unmatched to any gene: 8. There are 16 residues in the CDR3. Germline values: CDR1 MNHNS, CDR2 SASEGT. The CDR3 here is CASSEAWGGEGDTQYF. Written as DNA, the CDR3 is TGTGCCAGCAGTGAAGCATGGGGGGGGGAGGGAGATACGCAGTATTTT.

This sequence joins TRBV4-1 and TRBJ2-7, with 7 bases lining up with TRBD2. CDR1 and CDR2 from the germline V gene are MGHRA and YSYEKL. There are 14 residues in the CDR3. V trimming: 2 bases; J trimming: 2 bases; junction bases outside the gene matches: 3. This chain's CDR3 is CASSQPGTTYEQYF. The CDR3 nucleotides are TGCGCCAGCAGCCAACCCGGGACTACCTACGAGCAGTACTTC.

V gene TRBV5-4 combines with J gene TRBJ2-3; D might be TRBD1 (6 bases). CDR1 SGHNT and CDR2 YYREEE come from the germline V gene (reference sequence). The length of the CDR3 is 15 residues. The V end was cut by 5 bases, the J end by 1 base, with 14 bases between. The CDR3 DNA reads TGTGCCAGCAGTCAATATTACAGGGGCACAGATACGCAGTATTTT. It encodes CASSQYYRGTDTQYF.

The chain employs TRBV4-1 and TRBJ1-6, with 8 bases identical to TRBD1. The junction had 8 bases not matched to a gene; V was cut back by 0 bases and J by 10 bases. CDR3 length: 16 amino acids. Germline values: CDR1 MGHRA, CDR2 YSYEKL. CDR3 bases: TGCGCCAGCAGCCAAGATGGACAGGGCAGGGCCTCACCCCTCCACTTT. The encoded protein is CASSQDGQGRASPLHF.

This rearrangement joins TRBV7-3 to TRBJ2-2; D is perhaps TRBD2 (5 bases). The ends were cut back, 4 bases at V and 6 bases at J, with 9 bases in the middle. From germline, CDR1 is SGHTA and CDR2 FQGTGA. This CDR3 spans 13 amino acids. CDR3 loop: CASSYLAPGELFF. The CDR3 bases are TGTGCCAGCAGCTATCTAGCCCCCGGGGAGCTGTTTTTT. Together with reference TRBV7-3 and TRBJ2-2, the CDR3 gives the full variable domain: GAGVSQTPSNKVTEKGKYVELRCDPISGHTALYWYRQSLGQGPEFLIYFQGTGAADDSGLPNDRFFAVRPEGSVSTLKIQRTERGDSAVYLCASSYLAPGELFFGEGSRLTVL.

The chain recombines TRBV27 with TRBJ2-5, with D perhaps matching TRBD1 (5 bases). There are 15 residues in the CDR3. CDR1 and CDR2 (germline): MNHEY, SMNVEV (reference sequence). Trimming took off 3 bases at V and 7 bases at J, with 18 bases between the two ends. The CDR3 bases are TGTGCCAGCAGTTTGTCCCTGGGTAGGGGCGGGACCCAGTACTTC. Translation: CASSLSLGRGGTQYF.

This clone was observed a handful of times. The chain employs TRBV6-5 and TRBJ2-7; TRBD2 agrees at 11 bases. This CDR3 is 14 amino acids long. The germline V gene has CDR1 MNHEY and CDR2 SVGAGI. V shed 6 bases and J 2 bases; nucleotides not matched to a gene: 3. CDR3 region: CASRPLAGAYEQYF. In DNA form, the CDR3 reads TGTGCCAGCAGGCCACTAGCGGGGGCCTACGAGCAGTACTTC.

This clone came up once. The rearrangement joins TRBV29-1 to TRBJ1-2; 10 bases are shared with TRBD1. With 1 base clipped from V and 4 bases from J, the junction kept 3 bases outside the gene matches. The CDR3 runs 14 residues. Looked up from germline, CDR1 is SQVTM and CDR2 is ANQGSEA. CDR3 residues: CSVEGGQGSYGYTF. The CDR3 DNA reads TGCAGCGTTGAAGGGGGACAGGGGAGCTATGGCTACACCTTC.

The chain links TRBV1 to TRBJ2-3; the tabulated D call, TRBD1, remains unverified against the DNA. TRBV1 is a pseudogene. The CDR3 is 17 residues long. CDR3 sequence reads: CTSSQGSLWQGGDTQYF. The CDR3, as DNA: TGCACCAGCAGCCAAGGGAGCCTCTGGCAAGGGGGAGATACGCAGTATTTT.

The V call is TRBV5-1, the J call TRBJ1-1; TRBD1 agrees at 9 bases. Trimming removed 1 base from V and 0 bases from J; junction bases left unmatched: 13. CDR3 length: 19 amino acids. Germline V gene lookup returns CDR1 SGHRS and CDR2 YFSETQ. The CDR3 DNA reads as TGCGCCAGCAGCTTGTCCCCGGGGACAGGGAGGGCGGTGAACACTGAAGCTTTCTTT. Translated, it gives CASSLSPGTGRAVNTEAFF.

The rearrangement links TRBV5-1 to TRBJ1-6; D perhaps matches TRBD1 (5 bases). The CDR3 consists of 16 residues. From germline, CDR1 is SGHRS and CDR2 YFSETQ. V lost 4 bases, J lost 8 bases, and 19 bases lay in between. CDR3 sequence: CASSTDSFMSDSPLHF. The CDR3 nucleotides read TGCGCCAGCAGCACAGACAGCTTCATGAGTGATTCACCCCTCCACTTT.

This chain joins TRBV28 and TRBJ1-1; 9 nucleotides line up with TRBD1. V was clipped by 3 bases and J by 8 bases; unmatched bases: 7. The length of the CDR3 is 14 residues. CDR1 and CDR2 (germline): MDHEN, SYDVKM. CDR3 nucleotides: TGTGCCAGCAGTTTCCAACAGGGGGCTGTGGAAGCTTTCTTT. Its translation is CASSFQQGAVEAFF.